One and the same sample provided the 26 T cell receptor beta chains below, sequenced in a study of blood T cell repertoires in COVID-19. The assay was immunoSEQ multiplex PCR, and TCRdb's table has in-frame clones only and misses some. The table has about 220,000 clones, around four fifths seen once. The sequenced sample consisted of peripheral blood. These receptors were collected from a woman aged 55-69 years who had recovered from COVID-19.

The chain combines TRBV5-1 with TRBJ2-5, with unresolved D. The CDR3 consists of 15 residues. The V and J ends lost 4 bases and 2 bases respectively, with 15 bases between them. The germline CDR1 and CDR2 sequences are SGHRS and YFSETQ. As DNA, the CDR3 is TGCGCCAGCAGCCCCCGGCGCGGCGGACAAGAGACCCAGTACTTC. Its translation: CASSPRRGGQETQYF.

This chain links TRBV5-4 with TRBJ2-3, with D unresolved. Per the germline V gene, CDR1 is SGHNT and CDR2 is YYREEE (reference sequence). The CDR3 spans 13 residues. The V gene lost 3 bases and the J gene lost 0 bases, with 5 bases spanning the gap. CDR3 loop: CASSSFSTDTQYF. CDR3 in DNA: TGTGCCAGCAGCTCATTTAGCACAGATACGCAGTATTTT. Complete variable domain (other parts from reference TRBV5-4 and TRBJ2-3): ETGVTQSPTHLIKTRGQQVTLRCSSQSGHNTVSWYQQALGQGPQFIFQYYREEENGRGNFPPRFSGLQFPNYSSELNVNALELDDSALYLCASSSFSTDTQYFGPGTRLTVL.

The chain joins TRBV19 to TRBJ2-4; tentatively, D is TRBD2 (5 bases). V was clipped by 3 bases and J by 0 bases, with 15 bases between them. CDR3 size: 17 residues. The germline V gene has CDR1 LNHDA and CDR2 SQIVND (reference sequence). This CDR3 reads CASSIRSGGLAKNIQYF. Written as DNA, the CDR3 is TGTGCCAGTAGTATTAGGTCCGGAGGACTAGCCAAAAACATTCAGTACTTC.

V is TRBV10-2 and J is TRBJ2-1; 14 bases are shared with TRBD2. CDR1 WSHSY and CDR2 SAAADI come from the germline V gene. Germline trimming cut 5 bases from V and 16 bases from J; bases unmatched to any gene: 10. The CDR3 loop spans 14 amino acids. DNA of the CDR3: TGCGCCAGCAGTTTGACTAGCGGGGGGGCCGATCGCTTCTTC. This sequence encodes CASSLTSGGADRFF.

This chain connects TRBV30 to TRBJ2-1; 12 bases line up with TRBD2. This CDR3 has 15 amino acids. Trimming removed 1 base from V and 6 bases from J; junction bases left unmatched: 4. Germline loops: CDR1 GTSNPN, CDR2 SVGIG (reference sequence). The CDR3 reads CAWSEGLAGRNEQFF. The CDR3 DNA follows: TGTGCCTGGAGTGAAGGACTAGCGGGGCGCAATGAGCAGTTCTTC.

This clone was observed a single time. The chain employs TRBV18 and TRBJ1-2, with 7 nucleotides matching TRBD1. The J segment lost 8 bases and the V segment lost 0 bases, leaving 9 bases of the junction unmatched. CDR3 length: 15 residues. Per the germline V gene, CDR1 is KGHSH and CDR2 is LQKENI. The CDR3 bases are TGTGCCAGCTCACCACCGACAGGGTGGTTAGAAGGCTACACCTTC. Translation: CASSPPTGWLEGYTF.

This clone was recorded a few times. The chain links TRBV5-1 to TRBJ1-4; D unclear. The CDR3 runs 15 residues. CDR1 and CDR2 (germline): SGHRS, YFSETQ. Between the trimmed V and J ends, which lost 1 base and 0 bases, there was a span of 7 bases. In DNA, the CDR3 is TGCGCCAGCAGCTTGTTGGCGGCAACTAATGAAAAACTGTTTTTT. Its translation is CASSLLAATNEKLFF.

This clone occurred many times. This chain uses TRBV2 with TRBJ1-2; D is possibly TRBD1 (5 bases). This CDR3 region has 16 residues. V was pared by 3 bases and J by 4 bases, with 18 bases between. Per the germline V gene, CDR1 is SNHLY and CDR2 is FYNNEI. CDR3 amino acids: CASSDEAGSTLYGYTF. The CDR3 nucleotides are TGTGCCAGCAGTGATGAGGCAGGGTCGACCCTCTATGGCTACACCTTC.

This clone was seen repeatedly, ten times or more. This rearrangement joins TRBV2 to TRBJ2-1; D is possibly TRBD2 (5 bases). The CDR3 runs to 16 residues. CDR1 and CDR2 from the germline V gene are SNHLY and FYNNEI. V was pared by 5 bases and J by 8 bases, with 22 bases between. This CDR3 reads CASSMGELGPRYEQFF. The CDR3 region has the DNA TGTGCCAGCAGTATGGGAGAGCTAGGCCCCCGGTATGAGCAGTTCTTC.

This clone was detected ten times or more. The chain recombines TRBV3-1 (or the pseudogene TRBV3-2) with TRBJ1-2, with 9 bases that match TRBD1. CDR3 length: 13 amino acids. Unmatched junction bases numbered 2, after V lost 5 bases and J lost 4 bases. Germline CDR1 is LGHDT and CDR2 is YNNKEL (reference sequence). In DNA, the CDR3 is TGTGCCAGCAGCGGACAGGGGAGCTATGGCTACACCTTC. Protein sequence: CASSGQGSYGYTF.

The chain employs TRBV7-2 and TRBJ1-2, with no clear D. V lost 1 base and J lost 4, with 13 bases in between. Germline V gene lookup returns CDR1 SGHTA and CDR2 FQGNSA. This CDR3 spans 15 amino acids. The CDR3 DNA reads as TGTGCCAGCAGCTTAGGGGTCGGGGAGGTCTATGGCTACACCTTC. Encoded protein: CASSLGVGEVYGYTF.

The CDR3 DNA reads as TGTGCCAGCAGTAGAGATCTGTTAAATTCACCCCTCCACTTT. Amino acid sequence: CASSRDLLNSPLHF. V gene TRBV6-6 combines with J gene TRBJ1-6; the D is unclear. The V gene lost 5 bases and the J gene lost 7 bases, with 12 bases spanning the gap. The CDR3 length is 14 residues. CDR1 MNHNY and CDR2 SVGAGI come from the germline V gene (reference sequence).

The chain joins TRBV11-2 to TRBJ1-2; TRBD1 matches 8 bases. Trimming at V came to 1 base and at J to 2 bases, leaving 6 bases not matched to a gene. The germline CDR1 and CDR2 sequences are SGHAT and FQNNGV. The CDR3 totals 16 residues. The CDR3: CASSLAQGARNYGYTF. In DNA, the CDR3 is TGTGCCAGCAGCTTAGCCCAGGGGGCACGCAACTATGGCTACACCTTC.

CDR3 amino acids: CASSPQGGGGTDTQYF. In DNA, the CDR3 is TGTGCCAGCAGCCCTCAAGGCGGAGGAGGCACAGATACGCAGTATTTT. This chain links TRBV5-4 with TRBJ2-3; a weak D match, TRBD2 (5 bases). From germline, CDR1 is SGHNT and CDR2 YYREEE (reference sequence). V was shortened by 4 bases and J by 1 base, with 16 bases between the two germline ends. This CDR3 has 16 amino acids.

The chain uses TRBV7-9 and TRBJ1-4; 7 nucleotides align to TRBD1. Trimming cost V 1 base and J 4 bases; bases outside gene matches: 6. This CDR3 is 16 amino acids long. The germline CDR1 and CDR2 sequences are SEHNR and FQNEAQ (reference sequence). The CDR3 sequence: CASSLDPDRFNEKLFF. The CDR3 DNA sequence: TGTGCCAGCAGCTTAGACCCGGACAGGTTTAATGAAAAACTGTTTTTT.

This clone was seen more than once but under ten times. The chain combines TRBV29-1 with TRBJ2-5; 9 positions agree with TRBD1. CDR1 and CDR2 from the germline V gene are SQVTM and ANQGSEA. With 7 bases clipped from V and 4 bases from J, the junction kept 7 bases outside the gene matches. This CDR3 is 13 amino acids long. The CDR3 spells CSGRDRVSETQYF. The DNA for the CDR3 is TGCAGCGGGAGGGACAGGGTGTCAGAGACCCAGTACTTC. The entire variable domain, with the rest obtained from reference TRBV29-1 and TRBJ2-5, is as follows: SAVISQKPSRDICQRGTSLTIQCQVDSQVTMMFWYRQQPGQSLTLIATANQGSEATYESGFVIDKFPISRPNLTFSTLTVSNMSPEDSSIYLCSGRDRVSETQYFGPGTRLLVL.

J is TRBJ1-2 and V is TRBV4-1, with D maybe TRBD1 (6 bases). V lost 5 bases and J 4 bases, leaving 11 bases between the germline ends. Germline V CDR1 and CDR2: MGHRA, YSYEKL. The CDR3 runs 13 residues. The CDR3 sequence is CASSGQRLYGYTF. For the CDR3, the DNA is TGCGCCAGCAGCGGACAGAGGCTCTATGGCTACACCTTC.

V usage is TRBV7-3 and J usage is TRBJ1-1, with D uncertain. The CDR3 has 13 amino acids. V dropped 2 bases and J dropped 5 bases, with 9 bases sitting between them. Germline CDR1 and CDR2: SGHTA and FQGTGA. The DNA of the CDR3 is TGTGCCAGCAGCTTACGGGGAGGAACTGAAGCTTTCTTT. This translates into CASSLRGGTEAFF.

V usage is TRBV6-2 or TRBV6-3 and J usage is TRBJ2-2, with D perhaps TRBD2 (6 bases). The germline V gene encodes CDR1 MNHEY and CDR2 SVGEGT. The CDR3 is made up of 14 amino acids. V shed 4 bases and J shed 4 bases, with 10 bases lying between them. CDR3 bases: TGTGCCAGCAGTTTCACTAGCAGCACCGGGGAGCTGTTTTTT. Translated: CASSFTSSTGELFF.

V and J are TRBV30 and TRBJ1-4, with D unclear. The CDR3 has 15 amino acids. Germline V gene sequence: CDR1 GTSNPN, CDR2 SVGIG (reference sequence). Trimming pared 0 bases from V and 6 bases from J, leaving 14 bases between. The CDR3 region has the DNA TGTGCCTGGAGTGTAGGCGCGGGGATAGATGAAAAACTGTTTTTT. Amino acids: CAWSVGAGIDEKLFF. The variable domain in full, completed from reference TRBV30 and TRBJ1-4, reads SQTIHQWPATLVQPVGSPLSLECTVEGTSNPNLYWYRQAAGRGLQLLFYSVGIGQISSEVPQNLSASRPQDRQFILSSKKLLLSDSGFYLCAWSVGAGIDEKLFFGSGTQLSVL.

The chain couples TRBV12-2 to TRBJ1-4; the table's D call of TRBD1 was not tested on the DNA. TRBV12-2 is annotated as a pseudogene. This CDR3 contains 16 residues. The chain's CDR3 is CASRLALTGAHEKLFF. Here the CDR3 DNA reads TGTGCAAGTCGCTTAGCTCTGACAGGGGCTCATGAAAAACTGTTTTTT.

This clone was found once. The chain uses TRBV5-4 and TRBJ2-2, with TRBD1 matching over 9 bases. The CDR3 spans 15 residues. Germline loops: CDR1 SGHNT, CDR2 YYREEE (reference sequence). V gave up 7 bases and J gave up 6 bases; unmatched junction bases: 10. CDR3 amino acids: CASGTGSVRAGELFF. In DNA form, the CDR3 reads TGTGCCAGCGGGACAGGGTCAGTACGAGCCGGGGAGCTGTTTTTT.

The CDR3 reads CASSFLTGGGTTGELFF. DNA for the CDR3: TGCGCCAGCAGCTTTCTAACAGGGGGCGGAACCACCGGGGAGCTGTTTTTT. The V gene is TRBV5-1, the J gene TRBJ2-2; 9 bases are shared with TRBD1. CDR3 size: 17 residues. V shed 2 bases, J shed 4 bases, and the junction held 9 bases outside the gene matches. Germline values: CDR1 SGHRS, CDR2 YFSETQ.

This rearrangement joins TRBV30 to TRBJ2-3, with D unresolved. CDR1 and CDR2 (germline): GTSNPN, SVGIG (reference sequence). There are 12 residues in the CDR3. V was trimmed by 1 base and J by 1 base, leaving 3 bases between them. The CDR3 DNA reads as TGTGCCTGGAGTGCAGGCACAGATACGCAGTATTTT. Its protein product is CAWSAGTDTQYF.

This chain uses TRBV13 with TRBJ1-2; a possible D gene is TRBD1 (5 bases). Trimming removed 5 bases from V and 3 bases from J, with 16 bases in between. The CDR3 sequence is 15 residues long. Germline V gene sequence: CDR1 PRHDT, CDR2 FYEKMQ (reference sequence). CDR3 sequence: CASSTWDREDYGYTF. CDR3 in DNA: TGTGCCAGCAGCACATGGGACCGGGAGGACTATGGCTACACCTTC.

The rearrangement uses TRBV9 and TRBJ2-2; D ambiguous. CDR1 and CDR2 from the germline V gene are SGDLS and YYNGEE. The CDR3 consists of 14 residues. Trimming left V 8 bases short and J 1 base short, with 12 bases between. This chain's CDR3 is CASTETGNTGELFF. CDR3 coding DNA: TGTGCCAGTACTGAGACGGGGAACACCGGGGAGCTGTTTTTT.